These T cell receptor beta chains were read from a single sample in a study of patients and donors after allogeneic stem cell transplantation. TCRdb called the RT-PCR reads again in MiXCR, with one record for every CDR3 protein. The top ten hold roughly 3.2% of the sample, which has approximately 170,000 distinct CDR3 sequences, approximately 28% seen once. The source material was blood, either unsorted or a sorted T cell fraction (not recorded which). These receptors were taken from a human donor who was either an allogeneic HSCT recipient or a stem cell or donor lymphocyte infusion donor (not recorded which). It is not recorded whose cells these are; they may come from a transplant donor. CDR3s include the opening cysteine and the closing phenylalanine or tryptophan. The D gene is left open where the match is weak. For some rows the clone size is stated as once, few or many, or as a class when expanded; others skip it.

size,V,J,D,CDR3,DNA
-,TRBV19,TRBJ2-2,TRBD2,CASSWLAGNTGELFF,TGTGCCAGTAGTTGGTTAGCGGGGAACACCGGGGAGCTGTTTTTT
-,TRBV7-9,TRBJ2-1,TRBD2,CASSTGTSGNEQFF,TGTGCCAGCAGCACCGGGACTAGCGGGAATGAGCAGTTCTTC
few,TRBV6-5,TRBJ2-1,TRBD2,CASRAGLAAHNEQFF,TGTGCCAGCAGGGCGGGACTAGCTGCCCACAATGAGCAGTTCTTC
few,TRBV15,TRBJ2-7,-,CATSRAGFEQYF,TGTGCCACCAGCAGAGCCGGGTTCGAGCAGTACTTC
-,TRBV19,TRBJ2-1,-,CASSIPYNEQFF,TGTGCCAGTAGTATCCCCTACAATGAGCAGTTCTTC
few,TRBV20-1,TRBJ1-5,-,CSAKIVGQKNQPQHF,TGCAGTGCCAAAATAGTAGGCCAGAAAAATCAGCCCCAGCATTTT
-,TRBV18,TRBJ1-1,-,CASSPPSTVNTEAFF,TGTGCCAGCTCACCCCCCTCGACGGTGAACACTGAAGCTTTCTTT
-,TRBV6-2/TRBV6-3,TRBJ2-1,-,CAGSQVSEQFF,TGTGCCGGCTCGCAGGTCTCTGAGCAGTTCTTC
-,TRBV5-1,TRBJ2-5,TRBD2,CASSEAGRQETQYF,TGCGCCAGCAGCGAAGCGGGAAGGCAAGAGACCCAGTACTTC
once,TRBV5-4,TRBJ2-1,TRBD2,CASSLANERETTFF,TGTGCCAGCAGCTTGGCCAATGAGCGGGAGACTACGTTCTTC
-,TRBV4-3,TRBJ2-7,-,CASSQDRSRGYEQYF,TGCGCCAGCAGCCAAGATCGCTCCAGGGGCTACGAGCAGTACTTC
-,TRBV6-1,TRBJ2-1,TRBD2,CASSDEALAGGSYNEQFF,TGTGCCAGCAGTGATGAGGCGTTAGCGGGAGGTTCCTACAATGAGCAGTTCTTC
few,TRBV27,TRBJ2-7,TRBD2,CASSYASGSSYEQYF,TGTGCCAGCAGTTACGCTAGCGGGAGCTCCTACGAGCAGTACTTC
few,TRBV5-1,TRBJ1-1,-,CASSLEWGAEAFF,TGCGCCAGCAGCTTGGAGTGGGGTGCTGAAGCTTTCTTT
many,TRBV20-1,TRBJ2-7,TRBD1,CSASGTAFHYEQYF,TGCAGTGCTTCCGGGACAGCATTTCACTACGAGCAGTACTTC
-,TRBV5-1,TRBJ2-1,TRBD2,CASSLGGLAGKNEQFF,TGCGCCAGCAGCTTGGGGGGACTAGCGGGAAAGAATGAGCAGTTCTTC
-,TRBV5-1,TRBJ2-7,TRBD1,CASSPTGGSYEQYF,TGCGCCAGCAGCCCCACAGGGGGCTCCTACGAGCAGTACTTC
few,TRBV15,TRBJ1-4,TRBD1,CATSRDRGDNEKLFF,TGTGCCACCAGCAGGGACAGGGGGGATAATGAAAAACTGTTTTTT
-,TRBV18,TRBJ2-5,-,CASSPPSGPVETQYF,TGTGCCAGCTCACCACCTTCTGGACCGGTAGAGACCCAGTACTTC
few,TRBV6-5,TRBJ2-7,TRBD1,CASSPGQVYEQYF,TGTGCCAGCAGCCCGGGACAGGTCTACGAGCAGTACTTC
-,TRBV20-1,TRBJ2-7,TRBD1,CSAFRGTGLSYEQYF,TGCAGTGCTTTCAGGGGGACAGGTCTCTCTTACGAGCAGTACTTC
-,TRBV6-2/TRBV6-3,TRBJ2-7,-,CASSYSEGTPPYEQYF,TGTGCCAGCAGTTACTCCGAGGGGACCCCACCCTACGAGCAGTACTTC
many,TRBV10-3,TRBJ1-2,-,CAISEGSKGGYTF,TGTGCCATCAGTGAGGGCTCTAAGGGAGGCTACACCTTC
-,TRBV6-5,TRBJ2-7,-,CASSYYGNSYEQYF,TGTGCCAGCAGTTACTATGGTAACTCCTACGAGCAGTACTTC
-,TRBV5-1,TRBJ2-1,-,CASSSTGLPYNEQFF,TGCGCCAGCAGCTCAACAGGGTTGCCCTACAATGAGCAGTTCTTC
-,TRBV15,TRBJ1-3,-,CATSRVRGTYSGNTIYF,TGTGCCACCAGCAGAGTTAGGGGAACCTACTCTGGAAACACCATATATTTT
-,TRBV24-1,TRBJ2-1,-,CGVGRGDEQFF,TGCGGGGTGGGGAGAGGCGATGAGCAGTTCTTC
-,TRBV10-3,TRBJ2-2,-,CAIMFLGPSGTGELFF,TGTGCCATCATGTTCCTTGGACCATCTGGCACCGGGGAGCTGTTTTTT
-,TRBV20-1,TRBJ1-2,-,CSASTDRLYGYTF,TGCAGTGCTAGTACCGACAGACTCTATGGCTACACCTTC
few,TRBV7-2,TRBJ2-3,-,CASSVSGTGWDTQYF,TGTGCCAGCAGCGTTAGTGGCACAGGGTGGGATACGCAGTATTTT
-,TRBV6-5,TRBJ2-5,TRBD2,CASSLNRDYNQETQYF,TGTGCCAGCAGTTTAAACCGGGACTACAACCAAGAGACCCAGTACTTC
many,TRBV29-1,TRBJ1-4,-,CSAQRGESEKLFF,TGCAGCGCACAAAGGGGAGAGTCTGAAAAACTGTTTTTT
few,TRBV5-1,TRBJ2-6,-,CASSLVGAGANVLTF,TGCGCCAGCAGCTTGGTAGGGGCTGGGGCCAACGTCCTGACTTTC
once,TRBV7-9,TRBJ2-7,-,CASSPVGRSYEQYF,TGTGCCAGCAGCCCGGTCGGGAGATCCTACGAGCAGTACTTC
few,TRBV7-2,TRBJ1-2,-,CASSITPPGGSVNYGYTF,TGTGCCAGCAGCATAACACCTCCGGGGGGCTCGGTCAACTATGGCTACACCTTC
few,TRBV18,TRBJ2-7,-,CASSPLGTGFSYEQYF,TGTGCCAGCTCACCACTCGGTACAGGGTTCTCCTACGAGCAGTACTTC